The 22 T cell receptor beta chains listed next were all sequenced from one sample in a study of T cells in Graves' hyperthyroidism and ophthalmopathy. What was amplified from RNA transcripts were TCR beta CDR3 regions. First-round RT-PCR with HTBI primers amplified the TCR CDR3 region. One entry per CDR3 protein results from TCRdb running MiXCR on the multiplex PCR reads. The sample holds hundreds of thousands of distinct CDR3 sequences; 16% are singletons and the top ten take 3% to 4%. The sequenced material came from blood. These receptor sequences come from a woman aged 25 to 39 with Graves' hyperthyroidism.

The J gene is TRBJ1-1, the V gene TRBV15; D gene uncertain. V lost 7 bases to trimming and J lost 1 base, with 10 bases between them. The CDR3 totals 13 residues. Per germline, CDR1 LNHNV and CDR2 YYDKDF (reference sequence). The CDR3 protein is CATTEGSNTEAFF. In DNA, the CDR3 is TGTGCCACCACCGAAGGATCGAACACTGAAGCTTTCTTT.

This clonotype appeared many times. The chain links TRBV11-2 to TRBJ1-2, with TRBD1 identical over 7 bases. Germline V gene lookup returns CDR1 SGHAT and CDR2 FQNNGV. This CDR3 comprises 15 residues. Trimming cost V 5 bases and J 8 bases; bases outside gene matches: 14. The CDR3 DNA follows: TGTGCCAGCAGCCCCCCCAGGGACAGCTGGATGGGCTACACCTTC. Its protein product is CASSPPRDSWMGYTF.

A note on this clonotype: A clone one base away is much larger, so this may be a read error. The V and J genes are TRBV28 and TRBJ1-5; perhaps TRBD1 as D (5 bases). Germline-derived CDR1 and CDR2 are MDHEN and SYDVKM. Trimming pared 6 bases from V and 4 bases from J, leaving 16 bases between. The CDR3 has 15 amino acids. The CDR3 region has the DNA TGTGCCAGCAGAGGGGCGGGAGTGGGAAATCAGCCCCAGCATTTT. The encoded protein is CASRGAGVGNQPQHF.

V is TRBV7-6 and J is TRBJ2-7, with 8 nucleotides matching TRBD2. The CDR3 covers 15 residues. The V and J ends lost 4 bases and 0 bases, in that order; junction bases with no gene match: 5. Germline CDR1 and CDR2: SGHVS and FNYEAQ. CDR3 in DNA: TGTGCCAGCAGCTCAGAGAGCGGGAGCTCCTACGAGCAGTACTTC. Residues: CASSSESGSSYEQYF.

In this sample, this clonotype turned up many times. The rearrangement links TRBV3-1 to TRBJ2-2, with D hard to call. The CDR3 covers 15 residues. Trimming removed 1 base from V and 2 bases from J, with 8 bases in between. Germline V gene lookup returns CDR1 LGHDT and CDR2 YNNKEL (reference sequence). The chain's CDR3 is CASSQGQRNTGELFF. Here the CDR3 DNA reads TGTGCCAGCAGCCAAGGTCAAAGAAACACCGGGGAGCTGTTTTTT.

This clonotype has at least ten counts. V is TRBV28 and J is TRBJ1-1, with D unresolved. CDR1 and CDR2 from the germline V gene are MDHEN and SYDVKM. The CDR3 runs 12 residues. V was cut by 6 bases and J by 10 bases, with 15 bases left in between. CDR3 DNA: TGTGCCAGCAGAACCAGAACCTTGGGAGCTTTCTTT. It encodes CASRTRTLGAFF.

The count of this clonotype is one. Since a much larger clone is just one base distant, this may be a read error. This rearrangement joins TRBV2 to TRBJ1-5, with 9 bases identical to TRBD1. CDR3 length: 15 residues. Germline lookup yields CDR1 SNHLY and CDR2 FYNNEI. V lost 6 bases to trimming and J lost 4 bases; unmatched junction nucleotides: 7. The CDR3 loop is CASRTGTGTNQPQHF. CDR3 sequence (DNA): TGTGCCAGCAGAACCGGGACAGGGACGAATCAGCCCCAGCATTTT.

This clonotype was counted ten times or more. This sequence joins TRBV27 and TRBJ2-1, with D tentatively TRBD2 (6 bases). Germline V gives CDR1 MNHEY, CDR2 SMNVEV (reference sequence). Trimming removed 8 bases at V and 3 bases at J, with 11 bases between. This CDR3 is 13 amino acids long. CDR3 in DNA: TGTGCCAGCGGGCTAGCGTTCTACAATGAGCAGTTCTTC. Residues: CASGLAFYNEQFF.

This clonotype has ten or more counts. This chain joins TRBV7-2 and TRBJ1-2; no firm D call. This CDR3 contains 15 residues. V was cut by 0 bases and J by 5 bases, with 13 bases left in between. The germline V gene has CDR1 SGHTA and CDR2 FQGNSA. CDR3 sequence reads: CASSLARNRPYGYTF. CDR3 in DNA: TGTGCCAGCAGCTTAGCGAGGAACAGACCATATGGCTACACCTTC.

This clonotype has a handful of counts. This chain connects TRBV6-1 to TRBJ2-7, with D possibly being TRBD2 (6 bases). The CDR3 extends over 14 amino acids. In germline, CDR1 is MNHNS, CDR2 SASEGT. Trimming removed 9 bases at V and 0 bases at J, with 15 bases between. CDR3 nucleotides: TGTGCCAGGGGTCTTAGCGGAGACTCCTACGAGCAGTACTTC. It specifies CARGLSGDSYEQYF.

This clonotype came up many times. The chain carries TRBV6-1 and TRBJ2-1; TRBD1 aligns across 10 bases. The CDR3 runs 15 residues. Per germline, CDR1 MNHNS and CDR2 SASEGT. The junction had 10 bases not matched to a gene; V was cut back by 6 bases and J by 8 bases. CDR3: CASSRRDRGGDEQFF. The CDR3 DNA follows: TGTGCCAGCAGCCGGAGGGACAGGGGAGGCGATGAGCAGTTCTTC.

This clonotype occurred many times. The chain has TRBV29-1 and TRBJ2-1; 10 nucleotides line up with TRBD1. V trimming: 6 bases; J trimming: 2 bases; junction bases outside the gene matches: 1. Germline CDR1 is SQVTM and CDR2 is ANQGSEA. The CDR3 is 13 amino acids. In nucleotides, the CDR3 is TGCAGCGTGACAGGGGGCGCCTACAATGAGCAGTTCTTC. Its translation is CSVTGGAYNEQFF.

The V gene is TRBV9, the J gene TRBJ2-7, with D possibly called TRBD1 or TRBD2 (5 bases each). The CDR3 contains 15 residues. Germline values: CDR1 SGDLS, CDR2 YYNGEE. The ends were cut back, 0 bases at V and 4 bases at J, with 14 bases in the middle. CDR3 protein: CASSVGGQGEYEQYF. CDR3 DNA sequence: TGTGCCAGCAGCGTAGGCGGGCAGGGAGAATACGAGCAGTACTTC.

The chain combines TRBV4-1 with TRBJ2-1; a possible D gene is TRBD2 (6 bases). V was cut by 6 bases and J by 2 bases, with 14 bases left in between. CDR3 length: 15 amino acids. Germline V gives CDR1 MGHRA, CDR2 YSYEKL. This CDR3 is CASRKTGVTYNEQFF. CDR3 nucleotides: TGCGCCAGCAGGAAGACGGGAGTAACCTACAATGAGCAGTTCTTC.

The chain recombines TRBV24-1 with TRBJ1-5; TRBD1 is a possible D gene (5 bases). Looked up from germline, CDR1 is KGHDR and CDR2 is SFDVKD. This CDR3 has 14 residues. Trimming left V 9 bases short and J 4 bases short, with 15 bases between. CDR3 amino acids: CATSIRGSNQPQHF. The CDR3 DNA follows: TGTGCCACCTCTATACGGGGGTCAAATCAGCCCCAGCATTTT.

CDR3 amino acids: CASSASRNYNEQFF. For the CDR3, the DNA is TGTGCCAGCAGCGCGTCCAGGAACTACAATGAGCAGTTCTTC. The chain carries TRBV9 and TRBJ2-1; D not resolved. The germline CDR1 and CDR2 sequences are SGDLS and YYNGEE. V lost 3 bases, J lost 3 bases, and 10 bases lay in between. The CDR3 length is 14 residues.

This clonotype appeared a few times. The chain is built from TRBV5-1 and TRBJ2-4; D may be TRBD1 (6 bases). The CDR3 extends over 16 amino acids. The germline gives CDR1 SGHRS, CDR2 YFSETQ. Trimming shortened V by 2 bases and J by 4 bases, and 16 bases separated the two germline ends. The CDR3 sequence: CASSFVPGVKKNIQYF. As DNA, the CDR3 is TGCGCCAGCAGCTTCGTCCCAGGGGTAAAGAAAAACATTCAGTACTTC.

Written as DNA, the CDR3 is TGTGCCAGCAGTGTTCCAGCCCTTTTCTATGGCTACACCTTC. Protein sequence: CASSVPALFYGYTF. The chain uses TRBV5-5 and TRBJ1-2; D call uncertain. V was cut by 5 bases and J by 4 bases, with 15 bases left in between. CDR1 and CDR2 from the germline V gene are SGHKS and YYEKEE (reference sequence). The CDR3 sequence is 14 residues long.

At least ten counts were recorded for this clonotype. This sequence joins TRBV20-1 and TRBJ2-3; no definite D call. Germline CDR1 DFQATT, CDR2 SNEGSKA (reference sequence). The length of the CDR3 is 10 residues. V was clipped by 4 bases and J by 10 bases, with 9 bases between them. CDR3 residues: CSATAVSQYF. The CDR3 DNA reads as TGCAGTGCTACGGCCGTCTCGCAGTATTTT.

This clonotype has just a few counts. This chain connects TRBV25-1 to TRBJ2-7; D possibly matches TRBD1 or TRBD2 (6 bases each). This CDR3 has 15 residues. Germline loops: CDR1 MGHDK, CDR2 SYGVNS. The germline V and J ends were trimmed by 5 bases and 4 bases, with 18 bases remaining between them. CDR3 region: CASSPTTGTLYEQYF. Here the CDR3 DNA reads TGTGCCAGCAGTCCTACTACAGGGACTTTATACGAGCAGTACTTC.

This chain joins TRBV5-1 and TRBJ1-2; D gene unclear. Looked up from germline, CDR1 is SGHRS and CDR2 is YFSETQ. With 1 base removed from V and 8 bases from J, the gap between germline ends came to 18 bases. The CDR3 totals 15 residues. DNA for the CDR3: TGCGCCAGCAGCTTGTCGGACGGACCCACCCTAGGCTACACCTTC. It is translated as CASSLSDGPTLGYTF.

The chain couples TRBV6-1 to TRBJ2-1; tentative D call: TRBD1 (5 bases). This CDR3 contains 12 residues. Trimming took off 3 bases at V and 10 bases at J, with 10 bases between the two ends. Germline V gives CDR1 MNHNS, CDR2 SASEGT. This CDR3 reads CASSDQGWEQFF. The CDR3 coding sequence is TGTGCCAGCAGTGACCAGGGTTGGGAGCAGTTCTTC.